The TCR beta chain under discussion was sequenced for a study of shared clonotypes between healthy human individuals. The assay was immunoSEQ multiplex PCR, and TCRdb's table has in-frame clones only and misses some. In the table there are roughly 1,100,000 clones, about 76% of which are singletons. This clone was observed a handful of times. V shed 0 bases and J 8 bases; nucleotides not matched to a gene: 9. Germline V gene lookup returns CDR1 KGHSH and CDR2 LQKENI. The length of the CDR3 is 16 residues. Sequences were obtained from memory CD4+ T cells sorted from blood. Sample subset: CD45RA-negative fraction. The sequence was obtained from a young man in good health. The chain combines TRBV18 with TRBJ1-2; 10 nucleotides agree with TRBD1. The CDR3 DNA is TGTGCCAGCTCACCACCGAGTGACAGGGGGCGTCTCGGCTACACCTTC. The encoded protein is CASSPPSDRGRLGYTF.